This T cell receptor beta chain was sequenced for a study of low-dose radiotherapy and immunotherapy resistance in tumors. Overall study: Cohort 1 received 0.5 Gy per fraction every 2 weeks, totaling 6.5 Gy. Intravenous ipilimumab 1 mg/kg every six weeks was given with nivolumab 240 mg every two weeks.

Specified time point: before trial treatment. Advanced solid tumors without tumor-infiltrating lymphocytes were required for inclusion. This CDR3 has 15 residues. CDR1 and CDR2 (germline): MNHEY, SVGEGT. V shed 4 bases, J shed 2 bases, and the junction held 4 bases outside the gene matches. First-strand cDNA used TRAV- and TRBV-specific primers, covering alpha and beta chains. Amplification of TCRs used a constant-region primer and V-primer adapter for around 19 PCR cycles. MiXCR, applied by TCRdb to the reads, yields one record per CDR3 protein. The sample records 64,000 or so distinct CDR3 sequences, roughly 30% being singletons.

This rearrangement joins TRBV6-2 or TRBV6-3 to TRBJ1-5; 8 nucleotides match TRBD1. This TCR was recovered from a female donor with ovarian cancer. This material consisted of PBMCs, taken before treatment. The CDR3 sequence is CASSLSTGGNQPQHF. The CDR3 DNA follows: TGTGCCAGCAGTTTATCGACAGGGGGCAATCAGCCCCAGCATTTT.